This T cell receptor (beta chain) was observed in a study of cytomegalovirus exposure and HLA in healthy donors. V dropped 7 bases and J dropped 6 bases, with 6 bases sitting between them. CDR3 length: 11 amino acids. Per the germline V gene, CDR1 is SGHTA and CDR2 is FQGNSA. This PCR relied on a set of 60 Vbeta primers and 13 Jbeta primers. The repertoire was sequenced with immunoSEQ multiplex PCR; TCRdb's copy has only in-frame clones and lacks some. The repertoire includes just under 150,000 clones, over 80% of them detected once, and 2.5% to 3.5% sits in the top ten. This chain joins TRBV7-2 and TRBJ2-2, with D possibly TRBD1 on 5 matching bases. Material for sequencing was PBMCs. This TCR derives from a woman aged 25 to 39 in good health and CMV-seronegative. The CDR3 bases are TGTGCCAGCAAGGGGCCCGGGGAGCTGTTTTTT. Translating it yields CASKGPGELFF.